These 29 T cell receptor beta chains came from one sample sequenced in a study of OX40 agonist ivuxolimab in advanced cancers. Measured with immunoSEQ multiplex PCR; TCRdb has only the in-frame clones, and not every one. The sample lists about 92,000 clones; more than 85% were seen once. The sample in question was CD4+ or CD8+ T cells sorted from blood, obtained in a trial of the OX40 agonist ivuxolimab. These TCRs come from an adult with an advanced solid tumor such as melanoma, head and neck, liver or kidney cancer.

The chain links TRBV5-6 to TRBJ1-2; no clear D gene. CDR3 length: 12 residues. V was cut by 0 bases and J by 1 base, with 1 base left in between. Germline V CDR1 and CDR2: SGHDT, YYEEEE. CDR3 coding DNA: TGTGCCAGCAGCTTGGTTAACTATGGCTACACCTTC. It codes for CASSLVNYGYTF.

This clone was picked up one time. The gene calls are TRBV7-8 and TRBJ1-1; D ambiguous. CDR1 is SGHVS, CDR2 FQNEAQ, per germline. V dropped 5 bases and J dropped 3 bases, with 19 bases sitting between them. This CDR3 is built from 16 residues. CDR3 protein: CASSPQAGVVDTEAFF. In DNA, the CDR3 is TGTGCCAGCAGCCCCCAAGCTGGGGTTGTGGACACTGAAGCTTTCTTT.

V is TRBV18 and J is TRBJ2-7, with D possibly being TRBD1 or TRBD2 (5 bases each). V shed 3 bases and J shed 7 bases, with 13 bases lying between them. CDR3 length: 13 amino acids. Germline-derived CDR1 and CDR2 are KGHSH and LQKENI. CDR3 protein: CASSPRGPGEQYF. The CDR3 DNA is TGTGCCAGCTCACCCCGGGGCCCGGGGGAGCAGTACTTC.

The chain combines TRBV29-1 with TRBJ2-5; the D is unclear. Trimming shortened V by 5 bases and J by 5 bases, and 21 bases separated the two germline ends. CDR3 size: 15 residues. In germline, CDR1 is SQVTM, CDR2 ANQGSEA. The CDR3 sequence is CSVRRSLGTWETQYF. CDR3 sequence (DNA): TGCAGCGTTCGGCGGAGCCTAGGAACCTGGGAGACCCAGTACTTC.

The J gene is TRBJ2-3, the V gene TRBV2, with TRBD1 matching over 12 bases. Germline values: CDR1 SNHLY, CDR2 FYNNEI. J lost 5 bases, V lost 4 bases, and 4 bases had no gene match. This CDR3 has 15 residues. CDR3 in amino acids: CASSAGQGAGDTQYF. The CDR3, as DNA: TGTGCCAGCAGTGCGGGACAGGGGGCTGGAGATACGCAGTATTTT.

V usage is TRBV28 and J usage is TRBJ2-7, with TRBD2 identical over 10 bases. The length of the CDR3 is 15 residues. V lost 4 bases, J lost 3 bases, and 6 bases stayed unmatched. Germline V gene data show CDR1 as MDHEN and CDR2 as SYDVKM. The CDR3 nucleotides read TGTGCCAGCAGTTCCCAAGCGGGAGGGCTCTACGAGCAGTACTTC. It is translated as CASSSQAGGLYEQYF. The full variable domain, in which reference TRBV28 and TRBJ2-7 provide the parts outside the CDR3, is DVKVTQSSRYLVKRTGEKVFLECVQDMDHENMFWYRQDPGLGLRLIYFSYDVKMKEKGDIPEGYSVSREKKERFSLILESASTNQTSMYLCASSSQAGGLYEQYFGPGTRLTVT.

The chain links TRBV18 to TRBJ2-1; perhaps TRBD1 as D (5 bases). Deletions cut 1 base from V and 0 bases from J, with 10 bases between. Germline V lookup: CDR1 KGHSH, CDR2 LQKENI. This CDR3 comprises 16 residues. The CDR3 DNA reads as TGTGCCAGCTCACCACAAGGGGCCAGCTCCTACAATGAGCAGTTCTTC. Protein: CASSPQGASSYNEQFF.

The V and J genes are TRBV7-8 and TRBJ1-1; D unclear. This CDR3 is built from 13 residues. Germline-derived CDR1 and CDR2 are SGHVS and FQNEAQ. V lost 3 bases to trimming and J lost 1 base, with 6 bases between them. The CDR3 coding sequence is TGTGCCAGCAGCTTGCGGAGGAACACTGAAGCTTTCTTT. This gives the protein CASSLRRNTEAFF.

V gene TRBV7-8 combines with J gene TRBJ1-5; TRBD1 is a possible D gene (5 bases). Germline lookup yields CDR1 SGHVS and CDR2 FQNEAQ. CDR3 size: 17 residues. V was shortened by 2 bases and J by 2 bases, with 16 bases between the two germline ends. The CDR3 loop reads CASSLRDPGSGNQPQHF. CDR3 DNA sequence: TGTGCCAGCAGCTTAAGGGACCCGGGGAGTGGCAATCAGCCCCAGCATTTT.

The CDR3 sequence is CASSSASQPQHF. The CDR3 DNA reads as TGTGCCAGCAGTTCAGCAAGCCAGCCCCAGCATTTT. V and J are TRBV6-6 and TRBJ1-5; D ambiguous. CDR1 and CDR2 from the germline V gene are MNHNY and SVGAGI (reference sequence). V gave up 4 bases and J gave up 7 bases, with 8 bases separating them. The CDR3 extends over 12 amino acids.

This chain uses TRBV28 with TRBJ2-6, with TRBD1 matching over 9 bases. Germline CDR1 MDHEN, CDR2 SYDVKM. V shed 5 bases and J 0 bases; nucleotides not matched to a gene: 5. The length of the CDR3 is 17 residues. The CDR3 DNA sequence: TGTGCCAGCAGTCCCGGGACAGGGACCTCTGGGGCCAACGTCCTGACTTTC. Translated: CASSPGTGTSGANVLTF. Full variable domain (outside the CDR3, taken from reference TRBV28 and TRBJ2-6): DVKVTQSSRYLVKRTGEKVFLECVQDMDHENMFWYRQDPGLGLRLIYFSYDVKMKEKGDIPEGYSVSREKKERFSLILESASTNQTSMYLCASSPGTGTSGANVLTFGAGSRLTVL.

This sequence joins TRBV7-9 and TRBJ2-2; a possible D gene is TRBD2 (6 bases). The CDR3 is made up of 16 amino acids. In germline, CDR1 is SEHNR, CDR2 FQNEAQ (reference sequence). The V end lost 4 bases, the J end lost 2 bases, and 14 bases lay between the germline ends. The CDR3 bases are TGTGCCAGCAGCTCGGGACTCGCAATAAACACCGGGGAGCTGTTTTTT. The encoded protein is CASSSGLAINTGELFF.

This sequence joins TRBV11-1 and TRBJ1-2; 8 bases map to TRBD1. The germline V gene encodes CDR1 SGHAT and CDR2 FQDESV (reference sequence). The CDR3 is 17 residues long. The V segment lost 5 bases and the J segment 2 bases; nucleotides outside the gene matches: 13. Here the CDR3 reads CASSMGQDNGYNYGYTF. CDR3 DNA: TGTGCCAGCAGCATGGGACAGGATAACGGGTACAACTATGGCTACACCTTC.

V is TRBV5-5 and J is TRBJ2-7; D may be TRBD1 or TRBD2 (6 bases each). Germline CDR1 is SGHKS and CDR2 is YYEKEE (reference sequence). Trimming removed 5 bases from V and 4 bases from J, with 28 bases in between. The CDR3 loop spans 18 amino acids. The CDR3 sequence: CASSKGGISPEGGYEQYF. CDR3 nucleotides: TGTGCCAGCAGTAAGGGGGGTATTAGCCCCGAGGGTGGTTACGAGCAGTACTTC.

The chain carries TRBV18 and TRBJ1-5; D unresolved. Trimming took 4 bases from V and 0 from J, leaving 7 bases between them. This CDR3 contains 14 residues. Germline CDR1 reads KGHSH; CDR2 reads LQKENI. The CDR3 spells CASSRLDSNQPQHF. The DNA for the CDR3 is TGTGCCAGCTCACGACTGGATAGCAATCAGCCCCAGCATTTT.

This clone was recorded only once. The chain recombines TRBV25-1 with TRBJ2-6; D gene uncertain. With 8 bases removed from V and 0 bases from J, the gap between germline ends came to 5 bases. The CDR3 sequence is 13 residues long. Germline V CDR1 and CDR2: MGHDK, SYGVNS. CDR3 bases: TGTGCCAGCCTCGACTCTGGGGCCAACGTCCTGACTTTC. It codes for CASLDSGANVLTF.

The chain has TRBV7-3 and TRBJ2-2; D might be TRBD1 (5 bases). The CDR3 contains 14 residues. The germline V gene encodes CDR1 SGHTA and CDR2 FQGTGA. V was clipped by 1 base and J by 4 bases, with 7 bases between them. Written as DNA, the CDR3 is TGTGCCAGCAGCTTAAATAGGGGCACCGGGGAGCTGTTTTTT. It specifies CASSLNRGTGELFF.

The J gene is TRBJ2-7, the V gene TRBV19, with TRBD1 matching 9 bases. CDR1 LNHDA and CDR2 SQIVND come from the germline V gene (reference sequence). There are 14 residues in the CDR3. Trimming took 4 bases from V and 6 from J; bases not matched to a gene: 7. The CDR3 nucleotides read TGTGCCAGTAGTAGCCGGGACAGGGACAGCGAGCAGTACTTC. Amino acid sequence: CASSSRDRDSEQYF.

This clone was counted once. The chain uses TRBV27 and TRBJ1-5; 8 bases line up with TRBD1. The CDR3 consists of 15 residues. The V segment lost 4 bases and the J segment 5 bases; nucleotides outside the gene matches: 7. From germline, CDR1 is MNHEY and CDR2 SMNVEV (reference sequence). The CDR3 loop is CASSSTGVPHQPQHF. The CDR3 DNA is TGTGCCAGCAGTTCGACAGGGGTACCGCATCAGCCCCAGCATTTT.

The V and J genes are TRBV6-5 and TRBJ2-7; D unresolved. Germline V CDR1 and CDR2: MNHEY, SVGAGI. V lost 2 bases and J 2 bases, leaving 13 bases between the germline ends. The length of the CDR3 is 15 residues. In nucleotides, the CDR3 is TGTGCCAGCAGTTACCGATATGACTCTACCTACGAGCAGTACTTC. This encodes CASSYRYDSTYEQYF.

This clone came up once. V is TRBV19 and J is TRBJ2-1; D possibly corresponds to TRBD2 (5 bases). V was pared by 3 bases and J by 5 bases, with 11 bases between. Looked up from germline, CDR1 is LNHDA and CDR2 is SQIVND (reference sequence). The CDR3 has 14 amino acids. The CDR3 loop is CASSISAYDNEQFF. CDR3 coding DNA: TGTGCCAGTAGTATTAGCGCTTATGACAATGAGCAGTTCTTC.

In DNA form, the CDR3 reads TGTGCCAGCAGCTCAGGGGGCACCGGGGAGCTGTTTTTT. It specifies CASSSGGTGELFF. The chain joins TRBV11-3 to TRBJ2-2; 7 nucleotides line up with TRBD1. The V gene end was trimmed by 4 bases and the J gene end by 4 bases; junction bases not matched to a gene: 0. Germline lookup yields CDR1 SGHNT and CDR2 YENEEA. This CDR3 region has 13 residues.

This chain links TRBV7-9 with TRBJ2-7; possibly TRBD1 for D (6 bases). The CDR3 runs 12 residues. In germline, CDR1 is SEHNR, CDR2 FQNEAQ (reference sequence). V lost 5 bases, J lost 7 bases, and 12 bases lay in between. The CDR3: CASSPRDIEQYF. The CDR3 nucleotides read TGTGCCAGCAGCCCACGGGACATTGAGCAGTACTTC. The full variable domain, in which reference TRBV7-9 and TRBJ2-7 provide the parts outside the CDR3, is DTGVSQNPRHKITKRGQNVTFRCDPISEHNRLYWYRQTLGQGPEFLTYFQNEAQLEKSRLLSDRFSAERPKGSFSTLEIQRTEQGDSAMYLCASSPRDIEQYFGPGTRLTVT.

The gene calls are TRBV4-1 and TRBJ2-3, with a possible D match to TRBD2 (6 bases). V gave up 3 bases and J gave up 1 base, with 11 bases separating them. CDR3 size: 15 residues. CDR1 is MGHRA, CDR2 YSYEKL, per germline. The DNA for the CDR3 is TGCGCCAGCAGCCACCACTCGGGGGGCACAGATACGCAGTATTTT. Its protein is CASSHHSGGTDTQYF.

CDR3 nucleotides: TGCAGCGCCAAGACAGGGGGTGGCACAGATACGCAGTATTTT. It codes for CSAKTGGGTDTQYF. The V gene is TRBV29-1, the J gene TRBJ2-3; TRBD1 agrees at 9 bases. The CDR3 sequence is 14 residues long. V lost 7 bases to trimming and J lost 1 base; unmatched junction nucleotides: 6. Germline loops: CDR1 SQVTM, CDR2 ANQGSEA.

This chain joins TRBV9 and TRBJ1-4; TRBD1 is a possible D gene (5 bases). The CDR3 loop spans 16 amino acids. Trimming took off 4 bases at V and 6 bases at J, with 19 bases between the two ends. Germline loops: CDR1 SGDLS, CDR2 YYNGEE. As DNA, the CDR3 is TGTGCCAGCAGCTCACAGCCCGGGGGGATTTATGAAAAACTGTTTTTT. Protein: CASSSQPGGIYEKLFF. The full variable domain, with the rest looked up from reference TRBV9 and TRBJ1-4, is DSGVTQTPKHLITATGQRVTLRCSPRSGDLSVYWYQQSLDQGLQFLIQYYNGEERAKGNILERFSAQQFPDLHSELNLSSLELGDSALYFCASSSQPGGIYEKLFFGSGTQLSVL.

V is TRBV15 and J is TRBJ2-7; TRBD1 agrees at 8 bases. Germline V gene lookup returns CDR1 LNHNV and CDR2 YYDKDF (reference sequence). With V trimmed by 0 bases and J by 2 bases, 3 bases remained unmatched. This CDR3 comprises 15 residues. CDR3: CATSREAGGTYEQYF. The CDR3 DNA reads as TGTGCCACCAGCAGAGAGGCAGGGGGCACCTACGAGCAGTACTTC.

V is TRBV7-2 and J is TRBJ2-1; D is possibly TRBD1 or TRBD2 (6 bases each). Germline CDR1 and CDR2: SGHTA and FQGNSA. This CDR3 has 16 residues. V gave up 4 bases and J gave up 0 bases, with 13 bases separating them. CDR3 region: CASSYPGASSYNEQFF. In DNA, the CDR3 is TGTGCCAGCAGCTACCCGGGGGCCAGCTCCTACAATGAGCAGTTCTTC.

The chain is built from TRBV6-5 and TRBJ2-3; 8 nucleotides agree with TRBD2. V trimming: 6 bases; J trimming: 1 base; junction bases outside the gene matches: 3. The CDR3 has 14 amino acids. Germline V CDR1 and CDR2: MNHEY, SVGAGI. The CDR3 here is CASRREGGTDTQYF. CDR3 sequence (DNA): TGTGCCAGCAGACGGGAGGGCGGCACAGATACGCAGTATTTT.